Here is one T cell receptor (beta chain) with its context. The read terminates 3 residues ahead of where the CDR3 ends, so the germline J gene completes it. Sequencing used immunoSEQ multiplex PCR; TCRdb keeps in-frame clones, though not all of them. Its clone listing holds fewer than 25,000 clones. This entry is derived from a study of T cells in women clearing cervical HPV infection. The CDR3 is made up of 17 amino acids. Germline V gene sequence: CDR1 SGHVS, CDR2 FNYEAQ. Between the trimmed V and J ends, which lost 5 bases and 0 bases, there was a span of 17 bases. The sequencing input was blood buffy coat. This TCR derives from a woman aged 18 to 75 with a cervical HPV16 infection that either progressed to CIN3+ or cleared (not recorded which). V gene TRBV7-6 combines with J gene TRBJ1-3, with D unresolved. CDR3 DNA, as far as it was read: TGTGCCAGCAGCCTGTTGCCCGGAGCGCGCTCTGGAAACACC. Encoded protein: CASSLLPGARSGNT. The whole CDR3 protein reads CASSLLPGARSGNTIYF.